This T cell receptor beta chain derives from a study of cytomegalovirus exposure and HLA in healthy donors. Broader study findings: In vitro, three CMV-associated chains proved specific for CMV antigens. Later analysis revealed greater clonal expansion in HLA-associated TCR beta chains than in equally common others. Among TCR beta chains, those listed as cytomegalovirus-associated numbered about 160. Links to common viral pathogens appeared, in a later analysis, for several of the most significant clusters.

A multiplex PCR was run with 60 Vbeta primers and 13 Jbeta primers. Here immunoSEQ multiplex PCR was the method, and the copy in TCRdb shows in-frame clones only, minus some. Among roughly 130,000 clones listed, about four fifths were seen once. Germline CDR1 and CDR2: SGHTA and FQGNSA. The CDR3 has 15 amino acids. With 3 bases clipped from V and 4 bases from J, the junction kept 5 bases outside the gene matches. In regard to this clone: As yet, its antigen is unknown.

This TCR was sampled from a man between 18 and 29 years old in good health and CMV-seronegative. Input material: PBMCs. This chain uses TRBV7-2 with TRBJ2-1, with TRBD2 identical over 8 bases. CDR3 sequence reads: CASSFSGNSYNEQFF. CDR3 DNA sequence: TGTGCCAGCAGCTTTAGCGGGAACTCGTACAATGAGCAGTTCTTC.